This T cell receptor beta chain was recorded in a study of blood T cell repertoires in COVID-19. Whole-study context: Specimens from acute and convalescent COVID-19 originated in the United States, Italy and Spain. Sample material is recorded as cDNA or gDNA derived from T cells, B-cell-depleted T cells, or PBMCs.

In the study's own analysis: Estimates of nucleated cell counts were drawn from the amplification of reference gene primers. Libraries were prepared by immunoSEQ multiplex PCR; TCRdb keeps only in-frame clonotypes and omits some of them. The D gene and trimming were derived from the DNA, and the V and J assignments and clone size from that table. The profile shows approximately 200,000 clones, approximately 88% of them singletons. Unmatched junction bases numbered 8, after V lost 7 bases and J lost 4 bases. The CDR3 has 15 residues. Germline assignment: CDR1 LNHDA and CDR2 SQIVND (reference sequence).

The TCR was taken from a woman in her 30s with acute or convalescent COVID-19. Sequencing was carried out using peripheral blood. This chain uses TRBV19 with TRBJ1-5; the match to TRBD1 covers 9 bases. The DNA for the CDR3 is TGTGCCAGTAAAGAGGGGACAGGGTTTAATCAGCCCCAGCATTTT. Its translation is CASKEGTGFNQPQHF.